The rows below give T cell receptor beta chains drawn from one sample of a study of vaccination effects on CD4 cells after COVID-19. Here immunoSEQ multiplex PCR was the method, and the copy in TCRdb shows in-frame clones only, minus some. The top ten hold about 7.7% of the sample, which has approximately 37,000 clones, approximately 70% seen once. No antigens are known for them. Source: CD4+ T cells from PBMCs cultured without peptide, taken after COVID-19 vaccination. Receptors were obtained from a human donor who received a COVID-19 vaccine. Both conserved end residues are part of each CDR3. The D gene is left open where the match is weak. Only part of the rows carry a size: once, few, many, or a class if the clone is expanded.

V: TRBV7-6; D: .; size: .; J: TRBJ2-1; DNA: TGTGCCAGCAGCTTAGGCAGACCGAATGAGCAGTTCTTC; CDR3: CASSLGRPNEQFF
V: TRBV5-4; D: .; size: .; J: TRBJ2-2; DNA: TGTGCCACCTCTGACCGACTGACCGGGGAGCTGTTTTTT; CDR3: CATSDRLTGELFF
V: TRBV7-9; D: .; size: .; J: TRBJ1-5; DNA: TGTGCCAGCAGCCCCTTACCCCGGACGGGCGGGGATCAGCCCCAGCATTTT; CDR3: CASSPLPRTGGDQPQHF
V: TRBV21-1; D: .; size: .; J: TRBJ2-5; DNA: TGTGCCAGCAGCAACAAGCAGGTACTAGCGGAAAAAGAGACCCAGTACTTC; CDR3: CASSNKQVLAEKETQYF
V: TRBV9; D: .; size: .; J: TRBJ2-1; DNA: TGTGCCAGCAGCGTAGGGGGAGGAGGAGGGGGGTACAATGAGCAGTTCTTC; CDR3: CASSVGGGGGGYNEQFF
V: TRBV27; D: .; size: few; J: TRBJ1-4; DNA: TGTGCCAGCAATACGTTTTGTGAAAAACTGTTTTTT; CDR3: CASNTFCEKLFF
V: TRBV5-1; D: TRBD1; size: .; J: TRBJ1-6; DNA: TGCGCCAGCAGCTATGCGCTGACAGGGGGCTATTCACCCCTCCACTTT; CDR3: CASSYALTGGYSPLHF
V: TRBV6-5; D: TRBD2; size: .; J: TRBJ2-3; DNA: TGTGCCAGCAGTCCTAGCGGGGGGGTTCCAGATACGCAGTATTTT; CDR3: CASSPSGGVPDTQYF
V: TRBV10-1; D: TRBD2; size: .; J: TRBJ2-7; DNA: TGCGCCAGCAGTGAGCCGTTGGTTCGTCGGACTAGCGGGACCTACGAGCAGTACTTC; CDR3: CASSEPLVRRTSGTYEQYF
V: TRBV6-5; D: TRBD1; size: .; J: TRBJ2-5; DNA: TGTGCCAGCAGGGATTCAGGGGGCCAAGAGACCCAGTACTTC; CDR3: CASRDSGGQETQYF
V: TRBV19; D: TRBD1; size: .; J: TRBJ1-1; DNA: TGTGCCAGTAGCTCCCCACGGGACAGTCTCATCACTGAAGCTTTCTTT; CDR3: CASSSPRDSLITEAFF
V: TRBV9; D: .; size: .; J: TRBJ2-2; DNA: TGTGCCAGCAGCGCACAAGGCAGGGTCTCGATCACCGGGGAGCTGTTTTTT; CDR3: CASSAQGRVSITGELFF
V: TRBV19; D: TRBD2; size: .; J: TRBJ2-5; DNA: TGTGCCAGTAGTATAACAGGACTAGCGGGATTCGGGGAGACCCAGTACTTC; CDR3: CASSITGLAGFGETQYF
V: TRBV4-1; D: .; size: few; J: TRBJ2-1; DNA: TGCGCCAGCAGCCAAGGTCTTTTGAACAATGAGCAGTTCTTC; CDR3: CASSQGLLNNEQFF
V: TRBV5-1; D: TRBD1; size: .; J: TRBJ2-5; DNA: TGCGCCAGCAGTAGGGGACAGGGGCAAGAGACCCAGTACTTC; CDR3: CASSRGQGQETQYF
V: TRBV7-2; D: .; size: .; J: TRBJ2-1; DNA: TGTGCCAGCAAGGAACAGCCCGGGGACGGGGAGCAGTTCTTC; CDR3: CASKEQPGDGEQFF
V: TRBV30; D: .; size: .; J: TRBJ1-4; DNA: TGTGCCTGGAGTGGGCAGCCGAATGAAAAACTGTTTTTT; CDR3: CAWSGQPNEKLFF
V: TRBV29-1; D: .; size: .; J: TRBJ2-1; DNA: TGCAGCGGAACTTACCGGAGCTCCTACAATGAGCAGTTCTTC; CDR3: CSGTYRSSYNEQFF
V: TRBV19; D: TRBD2; size: .; J: TRBJ2-1; DNA: TGTGCCAGTAGTACCGGGACTAGCGGGGGTATCAAGCAGTTCTTC; CDR3: CASSTGTSGGIKQFF
V: TRBV18; D: .; size: .; J: TRBJ2-3; DNA: TGTGCCAGCTCACCACCGAACACAGATACGCAGTATTTT; CDR3: CASSPPNTDTQYF
V: TRBV5-6; D: .; size: .; J: TRBJ2-7; DNA: TGTGCCAGCAGCTTGAGGCTCTACGAGCAGTACTTC; CDR3: CASSLRLYEQYF
V: TRBV19; D: TRBD1; size: .; J: TRBJ2-5; DNA: TGTGCCAGTAGTATTACAGGGGGCCAAGAGACCCAGTACTTC; CDR3: CASSITGGQETQYF
V: TRBV21-1; D: .; size: .; J: TRBJ2-7; DNA: TGTGCCAGCAGCAAACCTAGCGGGAGTTCTTACGAGCAGTACTTC; CDR3: CASSKPSGSSYEQYF
V: TRBV7-9; D: TRBD1; size: .; J: TRBJ1-2; DNA: TGTGCCAGCAGCCCACGGACAGGATCTAACTATGGCTACACCTTC; CDR3: CASSPRTGSNYGYTF
V: TRBV6-5; D: .; size: .; J: TRBJ1-4; DNA: TGTGCCAGCAGTTACGGTATCACAGGGATGGGGGAAAAACTGTTTTTT; CDR3: CASSYGITGMGEKLFF
V: TRBV5-1; D: .; size: .; J: TRBJ1-2; DNA: TGCGCCAGCAGCCCGGGGGTGGACCTCTATGGCTACACCTTC; CDR3: CASSPGVDLYGYTF
V: TRBV30; D: .; size: medium-sized; J: TRBJ1-5; DNA: TGTGCCTGGAGTGTACAACGCAATCAGCCCCAGCATTTT; CDR3: CAWSVQRNQPQHF
V: TRBV5-4; D: .; size: .; J: TRBJ2-3; DNA: TGTGCCAGCAGCCCGCTTGGGGGTTATTTCACAGATACGCAGTATTTT; CDR3: CASSPLGGYFTDTQYF
V: TRBV6-5; D: .; size: .; J: TRBJ2-5; DNA: TGTGCCAGCACAAGAGGGGCGGGGACCTCGGAGACCCAGTACTTC; CDR3: CASTRGAGTSETQYF
V: TRBV9; D: .; size: .; J: TRBJ2-3; DNA: TGTGCCAGCAGCGTAGGCAGCGGACGCACAGATACGCAGTATTTT; CDR3: CASSVGSGRTDTQYF
V: TRBV29-1; D: TRBD2; size: .; J: TRBJ2-7; DNA: TGCAGCGTTGAAGGCTTAGGGACTAGCGGGGACTACGAGCAGTACTTC; CDR3: CSVEGLGTSGDYEQYF
V: TRBV11-3; D: .; size: few; J: TRBJ2-1; DNA: TGTGCCAGCAGCGAACGGGGTTTGCCCTACAATGAGCAGTTCTTC; CDR3: CASSERGLPYNEQFF
V: TRBV7-9; D: TRBD2; size: .; J: TRBJ2-7; DNA: TGTGCCAGCAGCTTAGCACTGGGACTAGCGGGAGGCAAAACCTACGAGCAGTACTTC; CDR3: CASSLALGLAGGKTYEQYF
V: TRBV29-1; D: TRBD1; size: few; J: TRBJ1-2; DNA: TGCAGCGTTGTGGGGACAGGCACTTATGGCTACACCTTC; CDR3: CSVVGTGTYGYTF
V: TRBV5-4; D: TRBD1; size: .; J: TRBJ2-7; DNA: TGTGCCAGCAGCGAAAGGGGGACAGCCATCGCAGGGTACTACTTC; CDR3: CASSERGTAIAGYYF
V: TRBV2; D: .; size: .; J: TRBJ1-5; DNA: TGTGCCAGCAGGGCCCCAGGGGATAGCAATCAGCCCCAGCATTTT; CDR3: CASRAPGDSNQPQHF
V: TRBV5-1; D: TRBD1; size: few; J: TRBJ1-1; DNA: TGCGCCAGCAGCAGGGACAGAGAGAGTGAAGCTTTCTTT; CDR3: CASSRDRESEAFF
V: TRBV29-1; D: .; size: few; J: TRBJ1-2; DNA: TGCAGCGTTGAACGCAGCCTTGTGAGCTACACCTTC; CDR3: CSVERSLVSYTF
V: TRBV6-5; D: .; size: .; J: TRBJ1-3; DNA: TGTGCCAGCATGCCAGGGGCAGACTCTGGAAACACCATATATTTT; CDR3: CASMPGADSGNTIYF
V: TRBV30; D: TRBD1; size: few; J: TRBJ1-1; DNA: TGTGCCCTAAAAGGGGCGGGACAGGGCCGGTACGGAGCTTTCTTT; CDR3: CALKGAGQGRYGAFF
V: TRBV19; D: TRBD2; size: .; J: TRBJ2-2; DNA: TGTGCCAGTAGTTTCCGGGGGGCGAACACCGGGGAGCTGTTTTTT; CDR3: CASSFRGANTGELFF
V: TRBV3-1/TRBV3-2; D: .; size: few; J: TRBJ1-2; DNA: TGTGCCAGCAGGAAGGTGACCGACAACTATGGCTACACCTTC; CDR3: CASRKVTDNYGYTF
V: TRBV19; D: .; size: .; J: TRBJ1-2; DNA: TGTGCCAGTAGTATAGATGAACAGTATGGCTACACCTTC; CDR3: CASSIDEQYGYTF
V: TRBV5-1; D: .; size: .; J: TRBJ1-1; DNA: TGCGCCAGCAGACTGGACCGCCTTAGTATAATGAACACTGAAGCTTTCTTT; CDR3: CASRLDRLSIMNTEAFF
V: TRBV5-6; D: .; size: .; J: TRBJ2-2; DNA: TGTGCCAGCAGCCAATACCAGACAGCGGCTCCCGGGGAGCTGTTTTTT; CDR3: CASSQYQTAAPGELFF
V: TRBV30; D: .; size: .; J: TRBJ2-3; DNA: TGTGCCTGGAGTGTACCGGGGGGCGCTGTTCGCACAGATACGCAGTATTTT; CDR3: CAWSVPGGAVRTDTQYF
V: TRBV28; D: .; size: .; J: TRBJ1-2; DNA: TGTGCCAGCAGTTTAATGAGGGGCAGGGACTATGGCTACACCTTC; CDR3: CASSLMRGRDYGYTF
V: TRBV30; D: .; size: .; J: TRBJ2-1; DNA: TGTGCCTGGAGTGTTCCCGGGCCTAAGTTCTTC; CDR3: CAWSVPGPKFF
V: TRBV5-1; D: .; size: .; J: TRBJ2-7; DNA: TGCGCCAGCAGCTTAGGCAGTATTTCGTTTAGACTACCCTACGAGCAGTACTTC; CDR3: CASSLGSISFRLPYEQYF
V: TRBV6-6; D: .; size: .; J: TRBJ1-1; DNA: TGTGCCAGCTTCAGGGATTTCAACACTGAAGCTTTCTTT; CDR3: CASFRDFNTEAFF
V: TRBV19; D: .; size: .; J: TRBJ1-5; DNA: TGTGCCAGTAGTATAGGCGGAGGGGCAGGGAGTCAGCCCCAGCATTTT; CDR3: CASSIGGGAGSQPQHF
V: TRBV27; D: TRBD1; size: .; J: TRBJ2-1; DNA: TGTGCCAGCAGTGGGGGGACAGGGGGTGAGCAGTTCTTC; CDR3: CASSGGTGGEQFF
V: TRBV29-1; D: .; size: .; J: TRBJ2-3; DNA: TGCAGCGTTGATTCACCCGCCGGTAGCACAGATACGCAGTATTTT; CDR3: CSVDSPAGSTDTQYF
V: TRBV9; D: TRBD2; size: .; J: TRBJ2-7; DNA: TGTGCCAGCAGCGTAGCCGGGGGGGGCTACGAGCAGTACTTC; CDR3: CASSVAGGGYEQYF
V: TRBV12-3/TRBV12-4; D: .; size: .; J: TRBJ1-2; DNA: TGTGCCAGCAGTGAACGCAGAGGAGGCTACACCTTC; CDR3: CASSERRGGYTF
V: TRBV7-9; D: .; size: few; J: TRBJ1-1; DNA: TGTGCCAGCTCTGTTGGGGAAACTGAAGCTTTCTTT; CDR3: CASSVGETEAFF
V: TRBV5-1; D: .; size: .; J: TRBJ1-2; DNA: TGCGCCAGCAGCGACGGACAGTCGGCGGACACCTTC; CDR3: CASSDGQSADTF